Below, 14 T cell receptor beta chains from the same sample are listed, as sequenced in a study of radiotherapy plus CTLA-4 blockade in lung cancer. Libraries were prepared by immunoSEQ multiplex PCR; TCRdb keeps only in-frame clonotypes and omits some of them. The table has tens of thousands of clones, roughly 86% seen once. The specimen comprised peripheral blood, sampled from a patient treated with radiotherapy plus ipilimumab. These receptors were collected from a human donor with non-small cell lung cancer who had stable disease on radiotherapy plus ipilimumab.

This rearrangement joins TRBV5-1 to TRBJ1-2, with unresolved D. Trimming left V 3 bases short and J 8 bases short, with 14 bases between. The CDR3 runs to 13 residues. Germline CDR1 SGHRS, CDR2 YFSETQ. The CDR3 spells CASSSDGKRGYTF. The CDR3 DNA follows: TGCGCCAGCAGCTCGGACGGCAAACGCGGCTACACCTTC. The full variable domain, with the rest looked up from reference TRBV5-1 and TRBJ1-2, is KAGVTQTPRYLIKTRGQQVTLSCSPISGHRSVSWYQQTPGQGLQFLFEYFSETQRNKGNFPGRFSGRQFSNSRSEMNVSTLELGDSALYLCASSSDGKRGYTFGSGTRLTVV.

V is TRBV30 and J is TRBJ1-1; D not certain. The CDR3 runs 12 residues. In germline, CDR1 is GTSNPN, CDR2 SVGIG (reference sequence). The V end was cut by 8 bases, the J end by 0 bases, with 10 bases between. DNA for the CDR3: TGTGCCGGTGAGAATCTGAACACTGAAGCTTTCTTT. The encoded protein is CAGENLNTEAFF.

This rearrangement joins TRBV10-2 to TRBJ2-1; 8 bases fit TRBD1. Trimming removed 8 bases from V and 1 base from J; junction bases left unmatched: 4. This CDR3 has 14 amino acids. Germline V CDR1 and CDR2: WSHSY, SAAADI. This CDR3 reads CASGDRTSYNEQFF. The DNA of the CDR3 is TGCGCCAGCGGGGACAGGACTTCCTACAATGAGCAGTTCTTC.

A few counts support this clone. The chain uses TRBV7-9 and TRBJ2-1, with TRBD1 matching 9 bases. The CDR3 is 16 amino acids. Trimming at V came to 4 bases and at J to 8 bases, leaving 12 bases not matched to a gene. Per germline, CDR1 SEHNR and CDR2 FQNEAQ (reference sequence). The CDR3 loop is CASSSTSGQGQYEQFF. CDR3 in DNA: TGTGCCAGCAGCTCGACCTCAGGACAGGGGCAATATGAGCAGTTCTTC.

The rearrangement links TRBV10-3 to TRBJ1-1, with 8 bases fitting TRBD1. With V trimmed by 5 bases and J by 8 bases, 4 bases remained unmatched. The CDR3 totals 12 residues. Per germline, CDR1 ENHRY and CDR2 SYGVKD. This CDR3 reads CAISTGGIEAFF. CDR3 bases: TGTGCCATCAGTACAGGGGGGATAGAAGCTTTCTTT.

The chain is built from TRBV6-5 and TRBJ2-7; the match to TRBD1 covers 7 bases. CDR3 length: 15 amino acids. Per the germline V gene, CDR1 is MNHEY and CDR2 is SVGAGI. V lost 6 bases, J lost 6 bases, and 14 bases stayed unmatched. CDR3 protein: CASSEPGQRASEQYF. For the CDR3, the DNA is TGTGCCAGCAGCGAACCGGGACAGAGAGCCTCCGAGCAGTACTTC.

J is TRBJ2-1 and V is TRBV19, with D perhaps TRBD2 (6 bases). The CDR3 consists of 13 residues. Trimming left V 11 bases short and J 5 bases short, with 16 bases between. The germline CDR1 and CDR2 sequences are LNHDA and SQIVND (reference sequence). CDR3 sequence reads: CAPPRGGNNEQFF. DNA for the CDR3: TGTGCCCCCCCTAGAGGCGGGAACAATGAGCAGTTCTTC. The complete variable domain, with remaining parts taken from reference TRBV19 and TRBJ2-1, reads DGGITQSPKYLFRKEGQNVTLSCEQNLNHDAMYWYRQDPGQGLRLIYYSQIVNDFQKGDIAEGYSVSREKKESFPLTVTSAQKNPTAFYLCAPPRGGNNEQFFGPGTRLTVL.

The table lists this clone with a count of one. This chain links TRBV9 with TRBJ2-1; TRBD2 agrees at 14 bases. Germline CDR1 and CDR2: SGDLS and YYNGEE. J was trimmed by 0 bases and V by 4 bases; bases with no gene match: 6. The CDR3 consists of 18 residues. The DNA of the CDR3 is TGTGCCAGCAGCCCTTTGACTAGCGGGGGGGCCTCCTACAATGAGCAGTTCTTC. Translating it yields CASSPLTSGGASYNEQFF.

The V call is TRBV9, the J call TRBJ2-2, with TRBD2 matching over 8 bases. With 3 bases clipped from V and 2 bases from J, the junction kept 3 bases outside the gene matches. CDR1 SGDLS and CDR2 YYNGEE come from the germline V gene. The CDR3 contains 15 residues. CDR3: CASSGLAGNTGELFF. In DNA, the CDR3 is TGTGCCAGCAGCGGGCTAGCGGGCAACACCGGGGAGCTGTTTTTT.

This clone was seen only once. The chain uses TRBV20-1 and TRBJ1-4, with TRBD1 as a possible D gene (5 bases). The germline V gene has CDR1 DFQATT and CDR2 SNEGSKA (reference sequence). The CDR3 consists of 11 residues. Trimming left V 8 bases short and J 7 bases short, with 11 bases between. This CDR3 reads CSPREGEKLFF. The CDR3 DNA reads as TGCAGTCCCAGGGAGGGTGAAAAACTGTTTTTT.

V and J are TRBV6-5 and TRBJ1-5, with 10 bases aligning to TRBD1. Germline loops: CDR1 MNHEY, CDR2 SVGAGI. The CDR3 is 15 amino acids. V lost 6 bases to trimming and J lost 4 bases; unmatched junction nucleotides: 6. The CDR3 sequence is CASSRDRGQNQPQHF. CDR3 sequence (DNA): TGTGCCAGCAGCCGGGACAGGGGACAAAATCAGCCCCAGCATTTT.

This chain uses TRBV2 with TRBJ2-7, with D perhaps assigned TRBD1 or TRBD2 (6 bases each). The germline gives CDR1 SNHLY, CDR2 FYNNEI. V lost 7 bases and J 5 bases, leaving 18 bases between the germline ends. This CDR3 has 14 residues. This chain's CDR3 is CASMWTQRGDEQYF. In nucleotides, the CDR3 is TGTGCCAGCATGTGGACCCAGAGGGGGGACGAGCAGTACTTC.

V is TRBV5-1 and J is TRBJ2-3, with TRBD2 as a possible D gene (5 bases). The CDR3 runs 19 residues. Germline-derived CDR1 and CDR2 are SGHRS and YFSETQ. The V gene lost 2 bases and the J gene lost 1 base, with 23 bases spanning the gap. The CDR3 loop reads CASSFFSTVLAKGTDTQYF. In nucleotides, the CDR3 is TGCGCCAGCAGCTTCTTCTCCACTGTTCTAGCTAAGGGCACAGATACGCAGTATTTT.

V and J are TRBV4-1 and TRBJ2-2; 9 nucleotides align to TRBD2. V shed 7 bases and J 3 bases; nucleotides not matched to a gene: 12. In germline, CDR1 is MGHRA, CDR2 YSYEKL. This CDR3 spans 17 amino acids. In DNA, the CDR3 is TGCGCCAGCACCGAAGGGACTAGCAGAGCGTACACCGGGGAGCTGTTTTTT. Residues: CASTEGTSRAYTGELFF.